This T cell receptor beta chain derives from a study of T-cell memory formation after mild COVID-19 listed by TCRdb under 2021. Study-wide context: TCR sequence clusters from the two donors were found to be largely donor specific. In a couple of donors, T-cell clones that expanded and contracted after mild COVID-19 were tracked by sequencing TCRalpha and TCRbeta repertoires over time. Two young, previously healthy adult volunteers, one female and one male, were included in the cohort. Broad study findings and their caveats: Contracting CD4+ clones were located mainly in the CM and EM memory subsets, whereas CD8+ clones were found to be enriched in EMRA. Only two mild cases were covered by the study, and larger cohorts that include severe cases with pre-infection samples were considered necessary. Some responding clones were detected in pre-infection memory, which suggested that pre-existing cross-reactive memory T cells had joined the SARS-CoV-2 response. Clones contracting from day 15 to 85 had balanced CD4/CD8 phenotypes, while a second wave expanding from day 15 to 37 was biased towards CD4+. SARS-CoV-2 specificity was not confirmed for the second-wave clones peaking on day 37.

Sequencing was carried out with an Illumina NovaSeq 6000. TCRalpha and TCRbeta cDNA libraries were built by 5'RACE with constant-segment primers, adding sample barcodes and unique molecular identifiers. RNA was extracted from every sample with Trizol reagent. Amplification of the libraries took two PCR steps, and the second step added a second sample barcode plus Illumina TruSeq adapters. Sequencing of libraries was performed on an Illumina NovaSeq with 2 x 150 bp paired-end reads. On the study's bioinformatics: Demultiplexing of reads and collapsing into UMI-guided consensus sequences were performed with migec v1.2.7. Using mixcr v2.1.11, UMI consensuses were aligned to TRA and TRB V and J templates and then assembled into clonotypes. Expanded or contracted clonotypes were those called significant by both edgeR and NoisET, with noise models trained on biological replicates. edgeR calls used a false discovery rate-adjusted p below 0.01 and a log2 fold-change threshold of 1. As an exploratory analysis of dynamics, PCA with hierarchical clustering was applied to max-normalized trajectories of the 1000 most abundant clonotypes. Each responding clone was given a CD4 or CD8 phenotype based on the CD4+ and CD8+ repertoires, which had been sequenced separately. TCRdb reanalyzed the raw reads on its own, using fastp at Q25 for trimming and MiXCR for clone calling, and kept in-frame beta chains. Each record represents a unique CDR3 protein, reported with the most common genes and DNA among its rows. The V and J calls here are based on TCRdb, not the publication. Here the sample has 85,000 to 130,000 distinct CDR3 sequences; about 17% occur a single time. The top ten hold around 28% of the sample.

This clonotype has more than one count but fewer than ten. Its antigen target is currently unknown. Base qualities are not provided; no much larger clone lies one nucleotide away. From its cysteine to its phenylalanine, the CDR3 spans 13 amino acids. Kept here is only the CDR3 DNA, which spans 39 bases and is read in frame from base 1. CDR1 SGHVS and CDR2 FNYEAQ are derived from the germline V gene. Relative to germline, V is missing 1 base and J is missing 13 bases, with 3 bases of the junction outside any gene match. Ficoll-Paque density gradient centrifugation was the method used to isolate PBMCs. The specimen sequenced was PBMCs or a T cell subset sorted from them (not recorded which). The rearrangement combines TRBV7-6 with TRBJ2-1; 11 middle bases align to TRBD1. The sequence was obtained from an adult woman who had mild COVID-19 (a few samples of this study predate the infection). The sample titles of this study are shuffled in the database, so cell type and time point are left out; the donor was told from shared clones. In nucleotide form, the sequence is TGTGCCAGCAGCTTAGGAGGGACAGGGGGACAGTTCTTC. Translated, this is CASSLGGTGGQFF. When the CDR3 is completed using the reference TRBV7-6 and TRBJ2-1 genes on either side, the full variable domain is GAGVSQSPRYKVTKRGQDVALRCDPISGHVSLYWYRQALGQGPEFLTYFNYEAQQDKSGLPNDRFSAERPEGSISTLTIQRTEQRDSAMYRCASSLGGTGGQFFGPGTRLTVL.